This T cell receptor (beta chain) was sequenced for a study of cytomegalovirus exposure and HLA in healthy donors. Amplification used 60 Vbeta primers and 13 Jbeta primers. Measured with immunoSEQ multiplex PCR; TCRdb has only the in-frame clones, and not every one. The sample lists 100,000 or so clones; roughly 85% were seen once. The source is a man aged 25 to 45 in good health and CMV-seronegative. Sequenced input: PBMCs.

CDR3 DNA sequence: TGTGCCAGCAGCTTAGGGGCAGGGGGCGATGGCTACACCTTC. It encodes CASSLGAGGDGYTF. The V and J genes are TRBV7-9 and TRBJ1-2; 8 bases map to TRBD1. Germline V gene sequence: CDR1 SEHNR, CDR2 FQNEAQ (reference sequence). Trimming took 1 base from V and 6 from J; bases not matched to a gene: 4. The CDR3 extends over 14 amino acids.